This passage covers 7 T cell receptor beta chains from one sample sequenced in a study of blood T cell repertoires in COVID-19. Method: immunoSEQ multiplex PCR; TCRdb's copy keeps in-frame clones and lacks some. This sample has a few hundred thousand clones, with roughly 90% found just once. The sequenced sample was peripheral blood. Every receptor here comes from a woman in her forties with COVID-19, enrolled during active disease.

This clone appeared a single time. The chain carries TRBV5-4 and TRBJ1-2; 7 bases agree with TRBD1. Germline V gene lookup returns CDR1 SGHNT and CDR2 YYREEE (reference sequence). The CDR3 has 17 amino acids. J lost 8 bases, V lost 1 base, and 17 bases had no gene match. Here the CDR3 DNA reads TGTGCCAGCAGCTTGCCCTTAGGAGGGACAGCTATGGTCGGCTACACCTTC. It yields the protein CASSLPLGGTAMVGYTF.

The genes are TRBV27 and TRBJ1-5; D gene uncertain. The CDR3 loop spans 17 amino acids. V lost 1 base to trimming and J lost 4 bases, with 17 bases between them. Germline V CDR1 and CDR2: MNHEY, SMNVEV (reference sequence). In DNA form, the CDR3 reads TGTGCCAGCAGTTTATTCCAACGGCCGGGGTCGAATCAGCCCCAGCATTTT. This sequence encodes CASSLFQRPGSNQPQHF.

The CDR3 DNA reads as TGTGCCAGCAGCCAAGGCGTGGACAGGGGAAACGAGCAGTACTTC. This sequence encodes CASSQGVDRGNEQYF. The chain employs TRBV14 and TRBJ2-7; 9 positions match TRBD1. The CDR3 covers 15 residues. The V and J ends lost 1 base and 5 bases, in that order; junction bases with no gene match: 6. Germline values: CDR1 SGHDN, CDR2 FVKESK.

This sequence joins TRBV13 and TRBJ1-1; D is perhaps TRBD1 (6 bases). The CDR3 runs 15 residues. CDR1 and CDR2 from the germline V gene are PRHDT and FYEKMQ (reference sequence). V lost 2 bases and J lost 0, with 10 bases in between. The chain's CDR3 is CASSLNGGMNTEAFF. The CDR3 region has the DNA TGTGCCAGCAGCTTAAATGGGGGCATGAACACTGAAGCTTTCTTT.

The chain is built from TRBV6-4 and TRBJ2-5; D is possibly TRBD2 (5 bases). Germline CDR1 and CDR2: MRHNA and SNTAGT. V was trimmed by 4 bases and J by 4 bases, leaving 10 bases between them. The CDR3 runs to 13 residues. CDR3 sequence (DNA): TGTGCCAGCAGTGGGAGGTCCGGAGAGACCCAGTACTTC. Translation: CASSGRSGETQYF.

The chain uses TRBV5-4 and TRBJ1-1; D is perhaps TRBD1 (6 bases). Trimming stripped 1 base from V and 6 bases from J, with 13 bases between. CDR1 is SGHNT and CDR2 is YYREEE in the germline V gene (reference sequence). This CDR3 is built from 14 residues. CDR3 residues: CASSLRGGEAEAFF. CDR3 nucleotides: TGTGCCAGCAGCTTGAGAGGGGGAGAAGCTGAAGCTTTCTTT.

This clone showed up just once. The CDR3 DNA follows: TGCGCCAGCAGAGGGGTCGGGACTGTCTCCTACAATGAGCAGTTCTTC. Protein sequence: CASRGVGTVSYNEQFF. The genes are TRBV4-1 and TRBJ2-1; possibly TRBD2 for D (6 bases). Trimming shortened V by 6 bases and J by 0 bases, and 15 bases separated the two germline ends. There are 16 residues in the CDR3. CDR1 MGHRA and CDR2 YSYEKL come from the germline V gene.